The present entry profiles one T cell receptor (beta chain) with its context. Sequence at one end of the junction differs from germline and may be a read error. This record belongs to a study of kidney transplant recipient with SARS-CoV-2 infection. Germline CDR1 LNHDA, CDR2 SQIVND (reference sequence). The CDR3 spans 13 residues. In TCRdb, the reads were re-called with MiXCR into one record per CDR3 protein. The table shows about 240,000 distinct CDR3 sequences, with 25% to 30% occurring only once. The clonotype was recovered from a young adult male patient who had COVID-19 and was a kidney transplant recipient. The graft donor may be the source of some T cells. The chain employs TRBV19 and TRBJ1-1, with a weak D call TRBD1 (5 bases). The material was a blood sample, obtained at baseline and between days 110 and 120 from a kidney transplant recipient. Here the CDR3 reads CANSIPGLAEAFF. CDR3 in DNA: TGTGCCAATAGTATTCCAGGGCTTGCTGAAGCTTTCTTT.